A selection of T cell receptor beta chains follows, all from one sample in a study of blood T cell repertoires in COVID-19. Sequencing was performed with immunoSEQ multiplex PCR; in TCRdb, only in-frame clones are kept and a portion is missing. The sample holds approximately 360,000 clones, more than 75% seen once. The sequenced sample consisted of PBMCs or T cells enriched from blood (not recorded which). All receptors come from a woman under 40 with acute COVID-19. Both conserved end residues are part of each CDR3. A D gene is named only where the DNA matches it firmly. For some rows the clone size is stated as once, few or many, or as a class when expanded; others skip it.

V,size,J,D,DNA,CDR3
TRBV5-1,few,TRBJ1-6,TRBD1,TGCGCCAGCAGCTGGAAAGGGGGACAGGGCGAGTCACCCCTCCACTTT,CASSWKGGQGESPLHF
TRBV19,NA,TRBJ2-3,TRBD2,TGTGCCAGTAGTATCTTGCGGGGGTACACAGATACGCAGTATTTT,CASSILRGYTDTQYF
TRBV12-3/TRBV12-4,NA,TRBJ2-4,TRBD1,TGTGCCTCTGCAGAGACAGGGTTAAACATTCAGTACTTC,CASAETGLNIQYF
TRBV2,NA,TRBJ2-7,TRBD1,TGTGCCAGCACAAGGGGGCTGGAGAACGAGCAGTACTTC,CASTRGLENEQYF
TRBV4-3,NA,TRBJ1-2,TRBD1,TGCGCCAGCAGCCCGGACAGGGGGGCGGACTATGGCTACACCTTC,CASSPDRGADYGYTF
TRBV2,NA,TRBJ1-1,NA,TGTGCCAGCCAACGTCGTCTAGGGGGGGTCGACACTGAAGCTTTCTTT,CASQRRLGGVDTEAFF
TRBV9,NA,TRBJ2-1,TRBD2,TGTGCCAGCAGTGCTAGCGGGGGGGCCTACAATGAGCAGTTCTTC,CASSASGGAYNEQFF
TRBV25-1,NA,TRBJ2-7,TRBD1,TGTGCCAGCAGTCCAGGGGGCGTCAGCTCCTACGAGCAGTACTTC,CASSPGGVSSYEQYF
TRBV25-1,NA,TRBJ1-1,NA,TGTGCCAGCAGTGATTACAGGGTTGGTGACACTGAAGCTTTCTTT,CASSDYRVGDTEAFF
TRBV9,NA,TRBJ2-1,TRBD2,TGTGCCAGCAGCGTCGGACTAGCGGGGTATGAGCAGTTCTTC,CASSVGLAGYEQFF
TRBV24-1,NA,TRBJ2-2,NA,TGTGCCACCAGTGATTTAGGACACGCTGGGGGGGAGCTGTTTTTT,CATSDLGHAGGELFF
TRBV28,NA,TRBJ1-2,NA,TGTGCCAGCAGTCCACCGGGAACCGGGGGCTACACCTTC,CASSPPGTGGYTF
TRBV29-1,NA,TRBJ2-7,NA,TGCAGCGTTGAGGACAGCTCCTACGAGCAGTACTTC,CSVEDSSYEQYF
TRBV6-5,once,TRBJ2-7,TRBD1,TGTGCCAGCAGACGACAGGGGAGGAACGAGCAGTACTTC,CASRRQGRNEQYF
TRBV6-5,NA,TRBJ2-5,NA,TGTGCCAGCGATATTACTCGGGGGGAGACCCAGTACTTC,CASDITRGETQYF
TRBV2,NA,TRBJ2-1,TRBD1,TGTGCCAGGCGGACAGGGGGCCTCTACAATGAGCAGTTCTTC,CARRTGGLYNEQFF
TRBV18,NA,TRBJ1-4,NA,TGTGCCAGCTCACCACGAGTCCCACAGGACGGAGCAACTAATGAAAAACTGTTTTTT,CASSPRVPQDGATNEKLFF
TRBV5-1,NA,TRBJ2-1,NA,TGCGCCAGCAGCGCCGACAGGTCGAGCTCCTACAATGAGCAGTTCTTC,CASSADRSSSYNEQFF
TRBV5-1,NA,TRBJ2-1,TRBD2,TGCGCCAGCAGCGAAACCCCATTTAGCGGGGGGACAAATGAGCAGTTCTTC,CASSETPFSGGTNEQFF
TRBV10-3,NA,TRBJ2-7,TRBD1,TGTGCCACGACAGGGGAGCCCTACGAGCAGTACTTC,CATTGEPYEQYF
TRBV2,NA,TRBJ2-1,NA,TGTGCCAGCAGCCCGACAGTGCCTCTAGGGTCCTACAATGAGCAGTTCTTC,CASSPTVPLGSYNEQFF
TRBV7-9,few,TRBJ2-2,TRBD2,TGTGCCAGCAGTCGACTAGCGGGGGACACCGGGGAGCTGTTTTTT,CASSRLAGDTGELFF
TRBV9,NA,TRBJ2-2,NA,TGTGCCAGCAGCGTGGGGGGATACACCGGGGAGCTGTTTTTT,CASSVGGYTGELFF
TRBV6-5,once,TRBJ1-1,TRBD1,TGTGCCAGCAGGACAGGGGGGAACACTGAAGCTTTCTTT,CASRTGGNTEAFF
TRBV5-1,NA,TRBJ2-1,NA,TGCGCCAGCAGCTTAGGAGCGGAAAACAATGAGCAGTTCTTC,CASSLGAENNEQFF
TRBV7-9,NA,TRBJ1-6,NA,TGTGCCAGCGAAATTGGCGGGGGTTATAATTCACCCCTCCACTTT,CASEIGGGYNSPLHF
TRBV3-1/TRBV3-2,NA,TRBJ2-1,TRBD2,TGTGCCAGCAGCCAACGTAGCGGGGGGCGGTACAATGAGCAGTTCTTC,CASSQRSGGRYNEQFF
TRBV3-1/TRBV3-2,NA,TRBJ2-1,NA,TGTGCCAGCAGCCAAGTTGGCCCCCATGGCCATGAGCAGTTCTTC,CASSQVGPHGHEQFF
TRBV6-5,few,TRBJ1-5,NA,TGTGCCACAAGTAGTTATAGCAATCAGCCCCAGCATTTT,CATSSYSNQPQHF
TRBV29-1,NA,TRBJ2-3,NA,TGCAGCGTGCGTGGAGTAACAGATACGCAGTATTTT,CSVRGVTDTQYF
TRBV29-1,NA,TRBJ1-5,NA,TGCAGCGTGCGACAGCACGGCAATCAGCCCCAGCATTTT,CSVRQHGNQPQHF
TRBV30,NA,TRBJ1-1,TRBD1,TGTGCCTGGCGGACAGGGGGCATGTCTGAAGCTTTCTTT,CAWRTGGMSEAFF
TRBV10-3,NA,TRBJ1-3,TRBD1,TGTGCCATCAGTGGGACAGGCCCTCTGGAGTACACCATATATTTT,CAISGTGPLEYTIYF
TRBV27,NA,TRBJ2-1,NA,TGTGCCAGCAGTTTAGGTGGGTTTGCGGGCGGAGAGCAGTTCTTC,CASSLGGFAGGEQFF
TRBV24-1,NA,TRBJ2-3,TRBD1,TGTGCCACCAGCCCAGACAGGGCCGCAGATACGCAGTATTTT,CATSPDRAADTQYF
TRBV13,NA,TRBJ2-3,TRBD2,TGTGCCAGCAGCGCTGCCGGGACTAGCGGGGGGACTTGGGATACGCAGTATTTT,CASSAAGTSGGTWDTQYF
TRBV5-1,once,TRBJ2-3,TRBD2,TGCGCCAGCAGCTTGTATACTAGCGGCACAGATACGCAGTATTTT,CASSLYTSGTDTQYF